This passage covers 9 T cell receptor beta chains from one sample sequenced in a study of response to subunit inactivated influenza vaccine. TCRdb reanalysed the RT-PCR reads using MiXCR and keeps one entry per CDR3 protein. Of roughly 540,000 distinct CDR3 sequences in the sample, approximately 22% were seen once. These records were also assigned to another study, of T cells expressing NK-cell markers. That source notes: TCR beta cDNA was made by 5'RACE template switching with UMIs.

The sequencing here drew on CD4+ T cells sorted from PBMCs, taken approximately 12 days after vaccination. Every receptor here comes from a man aged 50 to 59 who received an inactivated influenza vaccine.

This chain connects TRBV5-1 to TRBJ2-7; TRBD1 matches at 8 bases. The trim removed 5 bases at V and 5 bases at J, leaving 9 bases unmatched. The CDR3 contains 14 residues. CDR1 and CDR2 (germline): SGHRS, YFSETQ. The CDR3 protein is CASRPGQGAHEQYF. The CDR3 DNA follows: TGCGCCAGCAGACCTGGACAGGGAGCCCACGAGCAGTACTTC.

This clonotype has ten or more counts. This chain uses TRBV20-1 with TRBJ1-5; 8 nucleotides agree with TRBD1. There are 15 residues in the CDR3. Germline V gene data show CDR1 as DFQATT and CDR2 as SNEGSKA (reference sequence). The V and J ends lost 6 bases and 2 bases, in that order; junction bases with no gene match: 9. The CDR3 coding sequence is TGCAGTGCGTGTAGGACAGGGCGCGGCAATCAGCCCCAGCATTTT. The encoded protein is CSACRTGRGNQPQHF.

Many counts were recorded for this clonotype. The rearrangement uses TRBV6-2 or TRBV6-3 and TRBJ1-2; 10 bases are shared with TRBD1. Trimming cost V 5 bases and J 4 bases; bases outside gene matches: 13. Germline assignment: CDR1 MNHEY and CDR2 SVGEGT. The CDR3 has 17 amino acids. This CDR3 is CASSPRTTGGQIYGYTF. CDR3 in DNA: TGTGCCAGCAGTCCGCGAACGACAGGGGGCCAAATCTATGGCTACACCTTC.

This clonotype came up a few times. This chain links TRBV14 with TRBJ2-3; possibly TRBD1 for D (6 bases). Trimming took off 0 bases at V and 5 bases at J, with 9 bases between the two ends. Germline loops: CDR1 SGHDN, CDR2 FVKESK. The CDR3 covers 14 residues. CDR3 bases: TGTGCCAGCAGCCAAGATACAGGGAAAGATACGCAGTATTTT. Translation: CASSQDTGKDTQYF.

This clonotype has more than one count but fewer than ten. This chain joins TRBV20-1 and TRBJ2-7, with 9 bases aligning to TRBD2. Germline loops: CDR1 DFQATT, CDR2 SNEGSKA (reference sequence). The CDR3 spans 17 residues. Germline trimming cut 3 bases from V and 4 bases from J; bases unmatched to any gene: 16. The CDR3 loop is CSASASGFSGSLYEQYF. CDR3 bases: TGCAGTGCTAGCGCCTCAGGGTTTAGCGGGAGCCTATACGAGCAGTACTTC.

This clonotype was counted only a few times. The chain joins TRBV4-3 to TRBJ2-3; TRBD2 aligns across 9 bases. This CDR3 is 19 amino acids long. The ends lost 1 base at V and 6 bases at J; junction bases unmatched: 17. Germline values: CDR1 LGHNA, CDR2 YSLEER. CDR3 amino acids: CASSQVLRASGARGDTQYF. The CDR3 nucleotides are TGCGCCAGCAGCCAAGTTCTCAGGGCTAGCGGGGCCCGGGGGGATACGCAGTATTTT.

This clonotype appeared a few times. The chain is built from TRBV12-3 or TRBV12-4 and TRBJ1-4, with TRBD1 as a possible D gene (6 bases). This CDR3 comprises 15 residues. The V end lost 2 bases, the J end lost 4 bases, and 11 bases lay between the germline ends. The CDR3 is CASSLLGASNEKLFF. CDR3 in DNA: TGTGCCAGCAGTTTATTGGGGGCCAGTAATGAAAAACTGTTTTTT.

The chain uses TRBV20-1 and TRBJ2-5; the D gene is possibly TRBD1 (5 bases). With 5 bases removed from V and 1 base from J, the gap between germline ends came to 11 bases. The CDR3 runs 13 residues. Looked up from germline, CDR1 is DFQATT and CDR2 is SNEGSKA (reference sequence). The CDR3 DNA sequence: TGCAGTGCTGGAAGGGGTGCCCAAGAGACCCAGTACTTC. Protein product: CSAGRGAQETQYF.

The chain links TRBV16 to TRBJ1-2; D remains unclear. Germline V gives CDR1 KGHSY, CDR2 FQNENV. V lost 3 bases and J 1 base, leaving 12 bases between the germline ends. The CDR3 extends over 15 amino acids. Here the CDR3 DNA reads TGTGCCAGCAGCCAGTTCCAGGCAATTAACTATGGCTACACCTTC. Residues: CASSQFQAINYGYTF.